These 26 T cell receptor beta chains were all obtained from the same sample, sequenced in a study of T-cell reconstitution after alpha-beta-depleted transplantation in children (dated by TCRdb to the mid-2010s). The sample's treatment or condition, from its label and the paper: allogeneic hematopoietic cell transplantation with graft depleted of TCRalphabeta T cells and CD19 B cells. Libraries were built with PCR. Sequencing was carried out with an Illumina HiSeq 2500. TCR library preparation used molecular barcoding, with unique molecular identifiers applied to normalize quantification of the TCRbeta repertoire. In TCRdb, the public reads were trimmed at Q25 with fastp and aligned with MiXCR, with productive beta chains retained. Every CDR3 protein is listed once, alongside the most common genes and DNA of its rows. This sample gives about 200,000 distinct CDR3 sequences in total; roughly 6.3% of them show up just once. The ten top clones hold around 4.1% of the sample.

Sequenced material: PBMCs, taken before TCRalphabeta/CD19-depleted stem cell transplant. All receptors derive from a girl under two years old with combined immunodeficiency, due to receive a stem cell transplant.

This clonotype was counted only a few times. The chain links TRBV6-5 to TRBJ2-7; D gene unclear. CDR1 and CDR2 (germline): MNHEY, SVGAGI. Trimming pared 5 bases from V and 5 bases from J, leaving 16 bases between. The CDR3 runs 14 residues. In nucleotides, the CDR3 is TGTGCCAGCAGTAACGACGGCTTAAGCGACGAGCAGTACTTC. Translated: CASSNDGLSDEQYF.

Ten or more counts support this clonotype. The gene calls are TRBV15 and TRBJ2-4; D unclear. In germline, CDR1 is LNHNV, CDR2 YYDKDF (reference sequence). V was cut by 0 bases and J by 6 bases, with 21 bases left in between. The CDR3 sequence is 18 residues long. CDR3 loop: CATSRDQVRTELTNIQYF. For the CDR3, the DNA is TGTGCCACCAGCAGAGATCAGGTTCGGACGGAACTAACAAACATTCAGTACTTC. Full variable domain (missing parts from reference TRBV15 and TRBJ2-4): DAMVIQNPRYQVTQFGKPVTLSCSQTLNHNVMYWYQQKSSQAPKLLFHYYDKDFNNEADTPDNFQSRRPNTSFCFLDIRSPGLGDTAMYLCATSRDQVRTELTNIQYFGAGTRLSVL.

The chain combines TRBV12-3 or TRBV12-4 with TRBJ2-3; TRBD2 aligns across 11 bases. V shed 3 bases, J shed 5 bases, and the junction held 7 bases outside the gene matches. CDR3 length: 16 residues. This CDR3 is CASSFGIAGGGDTQYF. CDR3 nucleotides: TGTGCCAGCAGTTTTGGTATAGCGGGAGGGGGAGATACGCAGTATTTT.

This clonotype was observed a handful of times. The chain has TRBV7-9 and TRBJ2-4; D ambiguous. CDR1 is SEHNR and CDR2 is FQNEAQ in the germline V gene (reference sequence). The CDR3 loop spans 13 amino acids. The germline V and J ends were trimmed by 5 bases and 9 bases, with 14 bases remaining between them. CDR3 nucleotides: TGTGCCAGCAGCCGTAACTCACAAACCATTCAGTACTTC. This codes for CASSRNSQTIQYF.

This clonotype was recorded at least ten times. The chain links TRBV9 to TRBJ2-5; 7 bases agree with TRBD1. CDR1 is SGDLS, CDR2 YYNGEE, per germline. The V segment lost 0 bases and the J segment 4 bases; nucleotides outside the gene matches: 6. CDR3 size: 15 residues. The CDR3 loop reads CASSVEGAGGETQYF. The DNA for the CDR3 is TGTGCCAGCAGCGTAGAGGGGGCAGGAGGAGAGACCCAGTACTTC.

This clonotype has only a few counts. V is TRBV21-1 and J is TRBJ1-1. TRBV21-1 constitutes a pseudogene. The CDR3 contains 14 residues. CDR3 nucleotides: TGTGCCAGCAGCAAAAAGACTCTGAACACTGAAGCTTTCTTT. Translated: CASSKKTLNTEAFF.

This clonotype came up a few times. One end of the junction fails to match germline, which may point to a read error. This chain joins TRBV7-7 and TRBJ2-5; unclear D gene. The CDR3 consists of 14 residues. Germline V gene data show CDR1 as SSHAT and CDR2 as FNYEAQ (reference sequence). Written as DNA, the CDR3 is TGTGCTAGCAGCTCACTGAACCCCCCCGAGACCCAGTACTTC. Its protein is CASSSLNPPETQYF.

This clonotype has a count of ten or more. V and J are TRBV27 and TRBJ2-7; TRBD1 is a possible D gene (5 bases). Germline-derived CDR1 and CDR2 are MNHEY and SMNVEV (reference sequence). With 2 bases removed from V and 1 base from J, the gap between germline ends came to 12 bases. This CDR3 contains 15 residues. The CDR3 region has the DNA TGTGCCAGCAGTTTAAGAGGATCAGGGTCCTACGAGCAGTACTTC. It specifies CASSLRGSGSYEQYF.

The sample holds a few counts of this clonotype. J is TRBJ1-6 and V is TRBV5-1, with a possible D match to TRBD1 (5 bases). The CDR3 totals 14 residues. The germline CDR1 and CDR2 sequences are SGHRS and YFSETQ. Trimming removed 4 bases from V and 10 bases from J, with 15 bases in between. The CDR3 spells CASSPVGGESPLHF. CDR3 DNA sequence: TGCGCCAGCAGCCCGGTGGGGGGGGAGTCACCCCTCCACTTT.

This clonotype was counted many times. The chain carries TRBV27 and TRBJ2-2; D tentatively reads TRBD1 or TRBD2 (5 bases each). V gave up 4 bases and J gave up 6 bases, with 12 bases separating them. The CDR3 runs to 14 residues. Germline V CDR1 and CDR2: MNHEY, SMNVEV (reference sequence). CDR3 bases: TGTGCCAGCAGTTCCCCAGGGCGGGCCGGGGAGCTGTTTTTT. This encodes CASSSPGRAGELFF.

This clonotype was recorded a few times. The chain couples TRBV20-1 to TRBJ2-3, with 7 nucleotides matching TRBD1. The CDR3 extends over 13 amino acids. Looked up from germline, CDR1 is DFQATT and CDR2 is SNEGSKA (reference sequence). The ends lost 6 bases at V and 2 bases at J; junction bases unmatched: 5. Written as DNA, the CDR3 is TGCAGTGCGACAGGGTTCTTCACAGATACGCAGTATTTT. This translates into CSATGFFTDTQYF.

This clonotype was detected only a few times. CDR3 nucleotide sequence: TGTGCCAGCAGTTTGGGGGGACCCGAGCAGTACTTC. It yields the protein CASSLGGPEQYF. The chain links TRBV12-3 or TRBV12-4 to TRBJ2-7; possible D gene TRBD2, 6 bases. The CDR3 runs 12 residues. Between the trimmed V and J ends, which lost 3 bases and 6 bases, there was a span of 9 bases.

This clonotype has a count of ten or more. V and J are TRBV7-2 and TRBJ2-7; D is possibly TRBD2 (6 bases). V dropped 5 bases and J dropped 3 bases, with 11 bases sitting between them. Germline V CDR1 and CDR2: SGHTA, FQGNSA. This CDR3 comprises 13 residues. CDR3 in amino acids: CASSHRDFYEQYF. CDR3 DNA sequence: TGTGCCAGCAGCCATAGGGACTTCTACGAGCAGTACTTC.

This clonotype has at least ten counts. The chain recombines TRBV4-3 with TRBJ2-6, with 9 bases identical to TRBD1. The CDR3 runs to 18 residues. Germline V gene data show CDR1 as LGHNA and CDR2 as YSLEER. The junction had 10 bases not matched to a gene; V was cut back by 5 bases and J by 2 bases. The CDR3 region is CASSKGGQGYAGANVLTF. Here the CDR3 DNA reads TGCGCCAGCAGCAAAGGGGGACAGGGATATGCTGGGGCCAACGTCCTGACTTTC.

This clonotype was counted many times. V and J are TRBV5-1 and TRBJ1-2, with D maybe TRBD1 (5 bases). This CDR3 is built from 15 residues. V was pared by 4 bases and J by 4 bases, with 17 bases between. Germline values: CDR1 SGHRS, CDR2 YFSETQ. CDR3 in amino acids: CASSITQGSPYGYTF. As DNA, the CDR3 is TGCGCCAGCAGCATAACTCAGGGCTCTCCCTATGGCTACACCTTC.

Many counts were recorded for this clonotype. The chain employs TRBV29-1 and TRBJ2-5; D tentatively reads TRBD1 or TRBD2 (5 bases each). The CDR3 is made up of 11 amino acids. Germline CDR1 reads SQVTM; CDR2 reads ANQGSEA. The V end lost 6 bases, the J end lost 5 bases, and 10 bases lay between the germline ends. For the CDR3, the DNA is TGCAGCGTCCTAGCAGGGGAGACCCAGTACTTC. This gives the protein CSVLAGETQYF.

This clonotype was recorded at least ten times. V gene TRBV20-1 combines with J gene TRBJ2-1; perhaps TRBD1 as D (5 bases). The CDR3 is 15 residues long. The V gene's germline CDR1 is DFQATT and CDR2 SNEGSKA (reference sequence). Trimming took 3 bases from V and 8 from J, leaving 20 bases between them. CDR3 sequence (DNA): TGCAGTGCTAGGGCCCCAGGACACACTGTGGATGAGCAGTTCTTC. Translating gives CSARAPGHTVDEQFF.

This clonotype was recorded many times. V usage is TRBV6-2 or TRBV6-3 and J usage is TRBJ2-7; 10 bases agree with TRBD2. Germline V gene sequence: CDR1 MNHEY, CDR2 SVGEGT. Trimming cost V 0 bases and J 3 bases; bases outside gene matches: 2. The CDR3 extends over 15 amino acids. The CDR3 protein is CASSYSRTSGYEQYF. In DNA, the CDR3 is TGTGCCAGCAGTTACTCCCGGACTAGCGGCTACGAGCAGTACTTC.

The chain uses TRBV28 and TRBJ2-3; D remains ambiguous. The CDR3 spans 12 residues. Trimming removed 8 bases from V and 4 bases from J, with 10 bases in between. Germline CDR1 and CDR2: MDHEN and SYDVKM. Written as DNA, the CDR3 is TGTGCCAGCGGCCCCGGTCCAGATACGCAGTATTTT. This sequence encodes CASGPGPDTQYF. Looking up the rest from reference TRBV28 and TRBJ2-3 gives the full variable domain: DVKVTQSSRYLVKRTGEKVFLECVQDMDHENMFWYRQDPGLGLRLIYFSYDVKMKEKGDIPEGYSVSREKKERFSLILESASTNQTSMYLCASGPGPDTQYFGPGTRLTVL.

There are many counts of this clonotype. This chain links TRBV20-1 with TRBJ2-1, with D possibly TRBD1 on 5 matching bases. CDR3 size: 12 residues. CDR1 DFQATT and CDR2 SNEGSKA come from the germline V gene (reference sequence). V was shortened by 4 bases and J by 3 bases, with 7 bases between the two germline ends. CDR3 bases: TGCAGTGCTAACCAGGGCTACAATGAGCAGTTCTTC. Translated: CSANQGYNEQFF.

This clonotype was counted at least ten times. The chain is built from TRBV12-3 or TRBV12-4 and TRBJ2-1; D perhaps matches TRBD2 (6 bases). This CDR3 is built from 14 residues. The germline V and J ends were trimmed by 6 bases and 8 bases, with 17 bases remaining between them. The CDR3, as DNA: TGTGCCAGCAGACTAGCAAACCATCAGGATGAGCAGTTCTTC. The encoded protein is CASRLANHQDEQFF.

This clonotype was detected many times. The rearrangement joins TRBV6-2 or TRBV6-3 to TRBJ2-2, with 7 bases that match TRBD1. V trimming: 4 bases; J trimming: 2 bases; junction bases outside the gene matches: 10. From germline, CDR1 is MNHEY and CDR2 SVGEGT. The CDR3 covers 17 residues. CDR3 DNA: TGTGCCAGCAGTTTACTTCGGACAGGACCTAACACCGGGGAGCTGTTTTTT. Protein: CASSLLRTGPNTGELFF.

In its sample, this clonotype was seen many times. CDR3 sequence reads: CASSLGPYSVETQYF. The CDR3 region has the DNA TGCGCCAGCAGCTTAGGACCCTACTCTGTCGAGACCCAGTACTTC. The rearrangement links TRBV5-1 to TRBJ2-5; unclear D gene. Germline V gene data show CDR1 as SGHRS and CDR2 as YFSETQ. The CDR3 has 15 amino acids. The V end lost 2 bases, the J end lost 5 bases, and 16 bases lay between the germline ends.

The sample holds many counts of this clonotype. The chain has TRBV20-1 and TRBJ2-1, with a possible D match to TRBD2 (5 bases). Trimming stripped 1 base from V and 2 bases from J, with 15 bases between. This CDR3 spans 16 amino acids. CDR1 DFQATT and CDR2 SNEGSKA come from the germline V gene (reference sequence). The CDR3 protein is CSARGRFGRTYNEQFF. The CDR3, as DNA: TGCAGTGCTAGAGGGAGGTTCGGGCGTACCTACAATGAGCAGTTCTTC.

The table lists this clonotype with many counts. The CDR3 sequence: CSARVAGGQETQYF. The CDR3 DNA sequence: TGCAGTGCTAGAGTAGCGGGAGGGCAAGAGACCCAGTACTTC. The chain joins TRBV20-1 to TRBJ2-5; 11 positions match TRBD2. The ends lost 1 base at V and 2 bases at J; junction bases unmatched: 0. Germline V gene data show CDR1 as DFQATT and CDR2 as SNEGSKA (reference sequence). The CDR3 runs to 14 residues.

The table lists this clonotype with a few counts. The J gene is TRBJ2-5, the V gene TRBV28; 9 bases match TRBD2. CDR3 length: 14 amino acids. The V gene end was trimmed by 7 bases and the J gene end by 5 bases; junction bases not matched to a gene: 8. Germline loops: CDR1 MDHEN, CDR2 SYDVKM. The CDR3 is CASTPAGGGETQYF. CDR3 DNA sequence: TGTGCCAGCACACCGGCGGGAGGGGGCGAGACCCAGTACTTC.